This entry lists 9 T cell receptor beta chains sequenced from one sample in a study of glioma-infiltrating T cells. Using RNA template, CDR3s of TCR alpha and beta were amplified with iRepertoire arm-PCR. TCRdb independently ran MiXCR on the multiplex PCR reads; one entry per CDR3 protein. This sample has about 410,000 distinct CDR3 sequences, with around 45% found just once. Input material: glioma tissue, nonneoplastic brain tissue, or PBMCs (not recorded which). The receptors shown here come from a human donor with low-grade glioma or glioblastoma, undergoing nonglioma brain surgery, or in good health (not recorded which).

Worth noting for this clonotype: A much larger clone is a single base away; this may be a read error. V is TRBV6-1 and J is TRBJ1-1; TRBD1 is a possible D gene (5 bases). This CDR3 spans 14 amino acids. The V gene's germline CDR1 is MNHNS and CDR2 SASEGT. The CDR3 DNA follows: TGTGCCAGCAGTGAACAGGGTGGGAACAGTGAAGCTTTCTTT. This translates into CASSEQGGNSEAFF.

In regard to this clonotype: A much larger clone is a single base away; this may be a read error. V gene TRBV6-2 or TRBV6-3 combines with J gene TRBJ1-1; D perhaps matches TRBD1 (5 bases). There are 18 residues in the CDR3. Germline V CDR1 and CDR2: MNHEY, SVGEGT. The CDR3 here is CAGSYGFGAAPSGTEAFF. The CDR3 DNA follows: TGTGCCGGCAGTTACGGATTCGGGGCAGCCCCCTCGGGAACTGAAGCTTTCTTT.

With regard to this clonotype: Possible read error: a much larger clone is one base away. The rearrangement joins TRBV6-2 or TRBV6-3 to TRBJ1-5, with D unclear. V was shortened by 5 bases and J by 10 bases, with 6 bases between the two germline ends. The CDR3 is 10 residues long. Per germline, CDR1 MNHEY and CDR2 SVGEGT. The CDR3 reads CASSEEPQHF. CDR3 bases: TGTGCCAGCAGTGAGGAACCCCAGCATTTT.

This clonotype was observed a few times. The chain couples TRBV27 to TRBJ2-5; D possibly corresponds to TRBD1 (6 bases). CDR3 size: 15 residues. V was cut by 6 bases and J by 3 bases, with 17 bases left in between. Germline V CDR1 and CDR2: MNHEY, SMNVEV (reference sequence). The CDR3 sequence is CASRLTGVPEETQYF. For the CDR3, the DNA is TGTGCCAGCAGATTGACAGGAGTCCCCGAAGAGACCCAGTACTTC.

The chain has TRBV4-3 and TRBJ1-6; 8 nucleotides match TRBD1. V shed 1 base, J shed 13 bases, and the junction held 6 bases outside the gene matches. Germline V gene data show CDR1 as LGHNA and CDR2 as YSLEER. The CDR3 runs 14 residues. The CDR3 region has the DNA TGCGCCAGCAGCCAAGGGACAGGGCAGCGTCCCCTCCACTTT. This gives the protein CASSQGTGQRPLHF.

This clonotype was recorded at least ten times. The V gene is TRBV28, the J gene TRBJ2-7; D is unclear. Germline lookup yields CDR1 MDHEN and CDR2 SYDVKM. This CDR3 has 10 residues. Deletions cut 5 bases from V and 3 bases from J, with 2 bases between. The DNA of the CDR3 is TGTGCCAGCAGTCACTACGAGCAGTACTTC. This encodes CASSHYEQYF.

The CDR3 spells CASSLTQGTSGAETQYF. Written as DNA, the CDR3 is TGTGCCAGCAGCTTAACCCAAGGGACTAGCGGGGCAGAGACCCAGTACTTC. This chain links TRBV7-3 with TRBJ2-5, with 13 nucleotides matching TRBD2. Germline V gives CDR1 SGHTA, CDR2 FQGTGA. V shed 0 bases, J shed 4 bases, and the junction held 5 bases outside the gene matches. This CDR3 region has 17 residues.

The chain uses TRBV2 and TRBJ2-1; D ambiguous. The germline V gene encodes CDR1 SNHLY and CDR2 FYNNEI. V lost 6 bases and J 1 base, leaving 13 bases between the germline ends. This CDR3 has 15 amino acids. The CDR3 is CASRALQKSYNEQFF. DNA for the CDR3: TGTGCCAGCAGAGCCCTGCAAAAATCCTACAATGAGCAGTTCTTC.

For this clonotype: This CDR3 is missing its conserved last phenylalanine or tryptophan, likely due to a read error. The CDR3 DNA follows: TGTGCCAGCAGCTTAGCGGTCGGAACCCCCTACGAGCAGTACTCC. Its translation is CASSLAVGTPYEQYS. This chain connects TRBV7-2 to TRBJ2-7; no definite D call. Germline V gene sequence: CDR1 SGHTA, CDR2 FQGNSA. This CDR3 is built from 15 residues. The V end was cut by 0 bases, the J end by 2 bases, with 11 bases between.